This is a list of T cell receptor beta chains from one sample in a study of T cells after yellow fever vaccination. TCRdb re-derived calls from the 5' RACE reads in MiXCR, one entry per CDR3 protein. The profile shows about 320,000 distinct CDR3 sequences, 3.5% to 4.5% of them singletons. Here the sequenced sample was PBMCs, taken 15 days after the yellow fever booster vaccination. The origin of the receptors is a man between 18 and 29 years old who received the YFV17D yellow fever vaccine. The CDR3 runs from the conserved cysteine through the conserved F or W. D genes are given only for firm matches. Part of the rows lack a size; the others show once, few, many or a class for expanded clones.

CDR3 DNA | CDR3 protein | J gene | D gene | V gene | clone size
TGTGCCAGCAGCGAGACAGGGGCTGGAAACACCATATATTTT | CASSETGAGNTIYF | TRBJ1-3 | TRBD1 | TRBV2 | many
TGCAGCGTTCTCCAAGAGACCCAGTACTTC | CSVLQETQYF | TRBJ2-5 | NA | TRBV29-1 | many
TGCAGTGCCGACAGGGGGCAAGAGACCCAGTACTTC | CSADRGQETQYF | TRBJ2-5 | TRBD1 | TRBV20-1 | many
TGTGCTAGTGGTTACCTCGATCTGCAGGGGAACTATGGCTACACCTTC | CASGYLDLQGNYGYTF | TRBJ1-2 | NA | TRBV12-5 | NA
TGCGCCAGCAGCTTGGTTGAGACAGGGGGCGAAGATACGCAGTATTTT | CASSLVETGGEDTQYF | TRBJ2-3 | TRBD1 | TRBV5-1 | many
TGTGCCAGCAGTTTAGAGGGGATGGGTGGCTACACCTTC | CASSLEGMGGYTF | TRBJ1-2 | NA | TRBV12-3/TRBV12-4 | many
TGTGCCAGCAGTGTGGGACTAGCGGCGATGCGCGGCTCCTACAATGAGCAGTTCTTC | CASSVGLAAMRGSYNEQFF | TRBJ2-1 | TRBD2 | TRBV6-1 | few
TGTGCCAGCAGCTTACAATGGGCCGGGGAGCTGTTTTTT | CASSLQWAGELFF | TRBJ2-2 | NA | TRBV11-3 | many
TGCGCCAGCAGCCAAGATCTGCCGGGGGCCTATAATTCACCCCTCCACTTT | CASSQDLPGAYNSPLHF | TRBJ1-6 | NA | TRBV4-3 | NA
TGCGCCAGCAGCTTGGCCCCCACACTCAATGAGCAGTTCTTC | CASSLAPTLNEQFF | TRBJ2-1 | NA | TRBV5-1 | few
TGTGCCAGCAGCTCCCTAGCGGGGGGCAACATTCAGTACTTC | CASSSLAGGNIQYF | TRBJ2-4 | TRBD2 | TRBV7-2 | many
TGCGCCAGCAGCCCCCCAAACGGGCTTAATGAAAAACTGTTTTTT | CASSPPNGLNEKLFF | TRBJ1-4 | NA | TRBV4-1 | many
TGCAGCGTTATAATCGGACGGGGGTACGGTGGCTACACCTTC | CSVIIGRGYGGYTF | TRBJ1-2 | NA | TRBV29-1 | NA
TGCGCCAGCAGCCAAGATATGGTAGCGGACGAGCAGTACTTC | CASSQDMVADEQYF | TRBJ2-7 | NA | TRBV4-3 | few
TGTGCCAGCAGCCACAATCGGATACTGACCAGCGGGGGCAGGGGGGAGACCCAGTACTTC | CASSHNRILTSGGRGETQYF | TRBJ2-5 | NA | TRBV3-1 | NA
TGCAGTGCTAGAAAAACCCTCTCGAGCGGGGAGCTGTTTTTT | CSARKTLSSGELFF | TRBJ2-2 | NA | TRBV20-1 | NA
TGTGCCAGCAGTTTTCGGGCCGTCGATTGGAATTCACCCCTCCACTTT | CASSFRAVDWNSPLHF | TRBJ1-6 | NA | TRBV27 | NA
TGCAGTGCTACTAACGTACAGGGAAGCACTGAAGCTTTCTTT | CSATNVQGSTEAFF | TRBJ1-1 | NA | TRBV20-1 | many
TGCAGCGTTGAGTTGGGGGGCTTCGGGCCCCAGCATTTT | CSVELGGFGPQHF | TRBJ1-5 | NA | TRBV29-1 | NA
TGTGCCAGCAGTATCACCGGTGACAGGGCCTACAATGAGCAGTTCTTC | CASSITGDRAYNEQFF | TRBJ2-1 | TRBD1 | TRBV27 | many
TGCAGCGTCGAACAAGGGAGCACTGAAGCTTTCTTT | CSVEQGSTEAFF | TRBJ1-1 | NA | TRBV29-1 | many
TGTGCCAGCAGCTTAAGACAGGGCCCCTACAATGAGCAGTTCTTC | CASSLRQGPYNEQFF | TRBJ2-1 | TRBD1 | TRBV7-3 | NA